Given below is one T cell receptor (beta chain) in context. What it binds is unknown. Synthesis of TCR cDNA relied on 5'RACE template switching, which attached a universal primer site and UMIs. TCRdb reprocessed the 5' RACE reads with MiXCR, giving one entry per CDR3 protein. The table includes 200,000 to 250,000 distinct CDR3 sequences, more than 3% detected once. The sample belongs to a study of T cells after yellow fever vaccination. Study conclusions and caveats: In post-booster samples, most primary-vaccination clones reappeared (roughly 96% CD4, 88% CD8).

Trimming pared 2 bases from V and 4 bases from J, leaving 8 bases between. CDR1 and CDR2 from the germline V gene are SGHRS and YFSETQ. The CDR3 extends over 13 amino acids. Sequencing used CD4+ T cells sorted from PBMCs, obtained 10 days after the yellow fever booster vaccination. This chain connects TRBV5-1 to TRBJ2-3, with D uncertain. The receptor comes from a man between 18 and 35 years old who received the YFV17D yellow fever vaccine. The CDR3 loop is CASSFWTADTQYF. In DNA, the CDR3 is TGCGCCAGCAGCTTTTGGACGGCAGATACGCAGTATTTT. Based on the CDR3 plus reference TRBV5-1 and TRBJ2-3, the full variable domain is KAGVTQTPRYLIKTRGQQVTLSCSPISGHRSVSWYQQTPGQGLQFLFEYFSETQRNKGNFPGRFSGRQFSNSRSEMNVSTLELGDSALYLCASSFWTADTQYFGPGTRLTVL.